This entry concerns a single T cell receptor (beta chain). This specimen belongs to a study of technical replicates of blood from several donors. The data were produced by immunoSEQ multiplex PCR, yet TCRdb's version contains in-frame clones alone and is incomplete. The sample has tens of thousands of clones, roughly 88% seen once. CDR3 length: 17 amino acids. V was pared by 0 bases and J by 5 bases, with 20 bases between. Germline V gives CDR1 SGHTA, CDR2 FQGNSA. The sample was PBMCs. This sequence joins TRBV7-2 and TRBJ2-7, with a possible D match to TRBD1 (7 bases). The TCR originated in a human donor in good health. Some clones in this sample may be carry-over from other donors' samples. The CDR3 sequence: CASSLASGGTPWNEQYF. Written as DNA, the CDR3 is TGTGCCAGCAGCTTAGCGTCAGGGGGGACCCCCTGGAACGAGCAGTACTTC.